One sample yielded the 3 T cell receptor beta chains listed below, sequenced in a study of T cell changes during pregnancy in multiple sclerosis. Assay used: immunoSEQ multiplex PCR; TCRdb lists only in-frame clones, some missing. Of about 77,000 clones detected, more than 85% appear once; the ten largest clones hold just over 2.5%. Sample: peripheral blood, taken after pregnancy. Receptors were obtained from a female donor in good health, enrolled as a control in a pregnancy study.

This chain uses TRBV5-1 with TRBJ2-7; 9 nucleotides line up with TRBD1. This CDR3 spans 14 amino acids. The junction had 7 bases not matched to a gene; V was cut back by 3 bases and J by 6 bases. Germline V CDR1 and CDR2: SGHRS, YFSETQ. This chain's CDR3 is CASSSRDRVTEQYF. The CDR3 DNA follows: TGCGCCAGCAGCTCCCGGGACAGGGTGACCGAGCAGTACTTC.

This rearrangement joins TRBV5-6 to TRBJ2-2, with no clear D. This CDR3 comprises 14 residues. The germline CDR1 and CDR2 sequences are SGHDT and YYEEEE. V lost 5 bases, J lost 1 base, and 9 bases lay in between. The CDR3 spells CASRPPGNTGELFF. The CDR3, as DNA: TGTGCCAGCAGACCGCCGGGGAACACCGGGGAGCTGTTTTTT.

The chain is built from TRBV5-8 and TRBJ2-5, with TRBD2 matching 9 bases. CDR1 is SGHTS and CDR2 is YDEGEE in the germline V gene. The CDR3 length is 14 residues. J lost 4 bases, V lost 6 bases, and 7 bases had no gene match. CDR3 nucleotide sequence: TGTGCCAGCAAGACCCTAGCGGGACGAGAGACCCAGTACTTC. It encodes CASKTLAGRETQYF.